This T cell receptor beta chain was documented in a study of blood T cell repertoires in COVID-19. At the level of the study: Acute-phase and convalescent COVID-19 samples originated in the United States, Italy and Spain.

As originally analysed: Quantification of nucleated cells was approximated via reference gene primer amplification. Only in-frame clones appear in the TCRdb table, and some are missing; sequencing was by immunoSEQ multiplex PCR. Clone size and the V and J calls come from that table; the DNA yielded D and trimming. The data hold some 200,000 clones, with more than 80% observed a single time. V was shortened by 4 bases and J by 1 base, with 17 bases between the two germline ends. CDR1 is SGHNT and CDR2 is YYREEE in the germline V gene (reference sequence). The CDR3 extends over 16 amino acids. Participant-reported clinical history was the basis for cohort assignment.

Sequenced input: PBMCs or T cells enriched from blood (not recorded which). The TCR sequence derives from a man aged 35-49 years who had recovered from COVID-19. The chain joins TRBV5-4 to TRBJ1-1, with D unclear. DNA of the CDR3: TGTGCCAGCAGCCCCCGCGGCGGGATCTCGAACACTGAAGCTTTCTTT. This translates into CASSPRGGISNTEAFF.